The sequence of this T cell receptor beta chain was determined in a study of T cells in Graves' hyperthyroidism and ophthalmopathy. Authors of the study amplified TCR beta CDR3 regions from RNA transcripts. Initially, a first-round RT-PCR of the TCR CDR3 employed the HTBI primer set. Using its own MiXCR run on the multiplex PCR reads, TCRdb lists one record per CDR3 protein. Here the sample spans around 660,000 distinct CDR3 sequences, 45% being singletons. CDR3 size: 13 residues. The germline V gene encodes CDR1 WSHSY and CDR2 SAAADI. After removal of 6 bases from V and 1 base from J, the junction contained 0 bases not matched to a gene. In its sample, this clonotype was seen many times.

Sequenced sample: peripheral blood or thyroid tissue (not recorded which). This chain joins TRBV10-2 and TRBJ2-5, with 9 bases fitting TRBD2. The TCR originated in an adult man with Graves' disease, either hyperthyroidism or ophthalmopathy (not recorded which). The CDR3 reads CASRLAGQETQYF. CDR3 nucleotides: TGCGCCAGCAGACTAGCGGGCCAAGAGACCCAGTACTTC.